The rows below give T cell receptor beta chains drawn from one sample of a study of OX40 agonist ivuxolimab in advanced cancers. Measured with immunoSEQ multiplex PCR; TCRdb has only the in-frame clones, and not every one. The profile shows around 20,000 clones, just over 70% of them singletons. This material consisted of CD4+ or CD8+ T cells sorted from blood, taken in a trial of the OX40 agonist ivuxolimab. All receptors come from an adult with an advanced solid tumor such as melanoma, head and neck, liver or kidney cancer. Both conserved end residues are part of each CDR3. D genes are given only for firm matches. The size field is filled for only some rows; it gives once, few, many or a size class.

>TRBV19|NA|TRBJ2-1|TRBD2
CASSAGGFYNEQFF
TGTGCCAGTAGTGCCGGGGGGTTTTACAATGAGCAGTTCTTC
>TRBV7-2|NA|TRBJ2-7|TRBD2
CASSGVRSGLSSYEQYF
TGTGCCAGCAGCGGCGTACGTAGCGGGTTGAGCTCCTACGAGCAGTACTTC
>TRBV7-9|NA|TRBJ2-1|NA
CASSSYLWANEQFF
TGTGCCAGCAGCTCCTACCTGTGGGCTAATGAGCAGTTCTTC
>TRBV9|few|TRBJ2-3|NA
CASSVEEGDTQYF
TGTGCCAGCAGCGTAGAGGAGGGAGATACGCAGTATTTT
>TRBV27|few|TRBJ2-7|NA
CASSPFGGIHEQYF
TGTGCCAGCAGCCCCTTCGGAGGGATACACGAGCAGTACTTC
>TRBV23-1|NA|TRBJ2-5|TRBD1
CASSQFRTGGEETQYF
TGCGCCAGCAGTCAATTCAGGACAGGGGGTGAGGAGACCCAGTACTTC
>TRBV6-5|NA|TRBJ1-1|TRBD1
CASSYEAGGRNTEAFF
TGTGCCAGCAGTTACGAGGCAGGGGGCAGGAACACTGAAGCTTTCTTT
>TRBV2|NA|TRBJ2-2|NA
CASRGPAGDTGELFF
TGTGCCAGCAGGGGTCCAGCGGGTGACACCGGGGAGCTGTTTTTT
>TRBV5-6|NA|TRBJ2-1|TRBD1
CASSLAGQLFGEQFF
TGTGCCAGCAGCTTGGCGGGACAGTTGTTCGGTGAGCAGTTCTTC
>TRBV7-6|NA|TRBJ2-1|TRBD2
CASRNSGRANEQFF
TGTGCCAGCAGAAATAGCGGGAGGGCAAATGAGCAGTTCTTC
>TRBV15|few|TRBJ2-3|NA
CATSFTGQPTDTQYF
TGTGCCACCAGCTTTACGGGACAACCCACAGATACGCAGTATTTT
>TRBV5-5|NA|TRBJ2-7|NA
CASSPSYGASYEQYF
TGTGCCAGCAGCCCATCCTACGGGGCGTCCTACGAGCAGTACTTC
>TRBV19|NA|TRBJ2-1|NA
CASSWLSYNEQFF
TGTGCCAGTAGTTGGCTATCCTACAATGAGCAGTTCTTC
>TRBV7-9|NA|TRBJ2-2|NA
CASSLYAVKDGELFF
TGTGCCAGCAGCTTATATGCGGTGAAGGACGGGGAGCTGTTTTTT
>TRBV5-1|few|TRBJ2-1|NA
CASSLTSNEQFF
TGCGCCAGCAGCTTAACTAGTAATGAGCAGTTCTTC
>TRBV27|few|TRBJ2-5|NA
CASSFNPSWTQYF
TGTGCCAGCTCTTTCAATCCTTCGTGGACCCAGTACTTC
>TRBV4-2|once|TRBJ2-6|NA
CASSQEVAGANVLTF
TGTGCCAGCAGCCAAGAAGTAGCGGGGGCCAACGTCCTGACTTTC
>TRBV9|NA|TRBJ2-1|NA
CASQERHSAEQFF
TGTGCCAGTCAGGAGCGACATTCGGCTGAGCAGTTCTTC
>TRBV6-5|few|TRBJ1-1|NA
CASSSGFPEAFF
TGTGCCAGCAGTTCAGGGTTCCCTGAAGCTTTCTTT
>TRBV7-2|NA|TRBJ1-1|TRBD1
CASRVDRLNTEAFF
TGTGCCAGCAGAGTGGACAGGTTGAACACTGAAGCTTTCTTT
>TRBV28|once|TRBJ1-1|TRBD1
CASRLSGGSDTEAFF
TGTGCCAGCAGGTTGTCAGGGGGCTCGGACACTGAAGCTTTCTTT
>TRBV6-5|NA|TRBJ2-7|TRBD1
CASSTPHRGNEQYF
TGTGCCAGCAGTACCCCTCACAGGGGAAACGAGCAGTACTTC
>TRBV14|NA|TRBJ2-5|TRBD2
CASSQGGDEREGMETQYF
TGTGCCAGCAGCCAAGGGGGGGATGAGCGGGAGGGTATGGAGACCCAGTACTTC
>TRBV5-5|NA|TRBJ1-4|NA
CASSLGAGDGEKLFF
TGTGCCAGCAGCTTGGGTGCAGGGGACGGTGAAAAACTGTTTTTT
>TRBV28|few|TRBJ1-5|NA
CASSLGRGFNQPQHF
TGTGCCAGCAGTTTAGGCAGGGGATTCAATCAGCCCCAGCATTTT
>TRBV5-1|NA|TRBJ1-1|TRBD1
CASRFSRTGTNTEAFF
TGCGCCAGCAGATTTAGCAGGACAGGGACCAACACTGAAGCTTTCTTT
>TRBV11-1|NA|TRBJ2-7|NA
CASSLGGDWREQYF
TGTGCCAGCAGCTTAGGAGGGGATTGGAGGGAGCAGTACTTC
>TRBV10-3|NA|TRBJ2-2|NA
CAISPGTQTGELFF
TGTGCCATCAGCCCCGGGACTCAAACCGGGGAGCTGTTTTTT
>TRBV20-1|NA|TRBJ2-5|NA
CSATRQETQYF
TGCAGTGCTACCAGGCAAGAGACCCAGTACTTC
>TRBV28|medium-sized|TRBJ2-7|NA
CASSFETNYEQYF
TGTGCCAGCAGTTTCGAGACAAACTACGAGCAGTACTTC
>TRBV6-1|NA|TRBJ2-5|TRBD2
CASSDGRLAANQETQYF
TGTGCCAGCAGTGATGGGAGACTAGCGGCCAACCAAGAGACCCAGTACTTC
>TRBV30|NA|TRBJ1-2|TRBD1
CAWSLTGGAGYTF
TGTGCCTGGAGTCTGACAGGGGGCGCGGGCTACACCTTC
>TRBV27|NA|TRBJ1-2|NA
CASSLSQGAGYTF
TGTGCCAGCAGTTTAAGCCAGGGCGCTGGCTACACCTTC
>TRBV5-1|once|TRBJ2-7|TRBD1
CASKEGGTGYEQYF
TGCGCCAGCAAGGAAGGGGGCACCGGCTACGAGCAGTACTTC
>TRBV27|once|TRBJ2-3|TRBD2
CASGGRSSGDTQYF
TGTGCCTCCGGGGGGCGGTCTAGCGGGGATACGCAGTATTTT
>TRBV29-1|NA|TRBJ2-7|TRBD2
CSVGPAGEYYEQYF
TGCAGCGTTGGCCCGGCGGGAGAGTACTACGAGCAGTACTTC
>TRBV27|NA|TRBJ1-1|NA
CASRTVGTEAFF
TGTGCCAGCCGAACGGTCGGCACTGAAGCTTTCTTT
>TRBV11-1|NA|TRBJ2-7|NA
CASSLDTYEQYF
TGTGCCAGCAGCTTAGACACCTACGAGCAGTACTTC
>TRBV6-6|few|TRBJ2-1|NA
CASSAGQWEQFF
TGTGCCAGCAGTGCCGGACAGTGGGAGCAGTTCTTC